Shown below are 19 T cell receptor beta chains from a single sample sequenced in a study of blood T cell repertoires in COVID-19. Repertoires were generated with immunoSEQ multiplex PCR, while TCRdb's copy carries only in-frame clones and drops some. The sample records hundreds of thousands of clones, 87% being singletons. The sample was peripheral blood. The receptor source for this set is a woman aged 45-60 years with COVID-19, enrolled during active disease.

This clone appeared a single time. This chain uses TRBV9 with TRBJ2-3; TRBD1 might be the D (6 bases). Germline CDR1 SGDLS, CDR2 YYNGEE. V lost 3 bases to trimming and J lost 3 bases, with 11 bases between them. The CDR3 loop spans 14 amino acids. The CDR3 loop reads CASSGTGFTDTQYF. The DNA of the CDR3 is TGTGCCAGCAGCGGAACAGGGTTTACAGATACGCAGTATTTT.

V gene TRBV19 combines with J gene TRBJ1-4; no clear D. There are 14 residues in the CDR3. The germline V gene has CDR1 LNHDA and CDR2 SQIVND (reference sequence). Trimming took off 5 bases at V and 4 bases at J, with 11 bases between the two ends. The CDR3 sequence: CASSYQRDNEKLFF. CDR3 DNA sequence: TGTGCCAGTAGTTATCAGCGGGATAATGAAAAACTGTTTTTT.

This rearrangement joins TRBV19 to TRBJ1-2; D is ambiguous. V was cut by 10 bases and J by 4 bases, with 16 bases left in between. The CDR3 totals 13 residues. The germline gives CDR1 LNHDA, CDR2 SQIVND (reference sequence). CDR3: CATLPDRGYGYTF. For the CDR3, the DNA is TGTGCCACTCTCCCCGACCGGGGCTATGGCTACACCTTC.

The CDR3 sequence is CAISSEGGFSYEQYF. The DNA of the CDR3 is TGTGCCATCAGTTCCGAGGGCGGCTTCTCCTACGAGCAGTACTTC. The chain is built from TRBV10-3 and TRBJ2-7; tentative D call: TRBD2 (5 bases). The CDR3 sequence is 15 residues long. Germline assignment: CDR1 ENHRY and CDR2 SYGVKD. Trimming took off 5 bases at V and 0 bases at J, with 14 bases between the two ends.

This chain links TRBV7-2 with TRBJ2-7, with D perhaps TRBD1 (6 bases). Germline values: CDR1 SGHTA, CDR2 FQGNSA. There are 14 residues in the CDR3. Trimming stripped 5 bases from V and 3 bases from J, with 14 bases between. The CDR3 region has the DNA TGTGCCAGCAGCCAGAATTCAGGGGACTACGAGCAGTACTTC. Protein sequence: CASSQNSGDYEQYF.

This chain links TRBV15 with TRBJ2-2; TRBD2 matches at 12 bases. Germline-derived CDR1 and CDR2 are LNHNV and YYDKDF (reference sequence). The trim removed 5 bases at V and 1 base at J, leaving 8 bases unmatched. The CDR3 loop spans 18 amino acids. The CDR3 sequence is CATSGSSGRALNTGELFF. For the CDR3, the DNA is TGTGCCACCAGCGGATCTAGCGGGAGGGCCTTGAACACCGGGGAGCTGTTTTTT.

The V and J genes are TRBV19 and TRBJ1-1; TRBD1 is a possible D gene (5 bases). Germline CDR1 is LNHDA and CDR2 is SQIVND (reference sequence). Trimming cost V 6 bases and J 0 bases, with 17 bases left between them. The CDR3 runs to 16 residues. The CDR3 nucleotides are TGTGCCAGTAGGGACAAATCGACCGTGATGAACACTGAAGCTTTCTTT. Translation gives CASRDKSTVMNTEAFF.

The rearrangement joins TRBV6-5 to TRBJ2-2; 8 nucleotides align to TRBD2. V gave up 6 bases and J gave up 2 bases; unmatched junction bases: 5. The germline CDR1 and CDR2 sequences are MNHEY and SVGAGI. CDR3 length equals 15 residues. The CDR3 DNA reads as TGTGCCAGCAGGCAAGCGGGAGCCAACACCGGGGAGCTGTTTTTT. It is translated as CASRQAGANTGELFF.

The chain recombines TRBV24-1 with TRBJ2-3; 16 positions agree with TRBD2. The CDR3 consists of 19 residues. Germline lookup yields CDR1 KGHDR and CDR2 SFDVKD. J was trimmed by 1 base and V by 2 bases; bases with no gene match: 5. The CDR3 coding sequence is TGTGCCACCAGTGATTGGGGACTAGCGGGAGGGTCTGGCACAGATACGCAGTATTTT. Translation gives CATSDWGLAGGSGTDTQYF.

This clone was observed once. The CDR3 loop reads CASSQDYGGGYTF. CDR3 nucleotide sequence: TGTGCCAGCAGCCAAGATTACGGAGGTGGCTACACCTTC. This chain connects TRBV3-1 (or the pseudogene TRBV3-2) to TRBJ1-2; D not resolved. The germline V gene has CDR1 LGHDT and CDR2 YNNKEL (reference sequence). The CDR3 is 13 residues long. Trimming removed 0 bases at V and 7 bases at J, with 9 bases between.

The chain is built from TRBV28 and TRBJ2-1, with 9 bases that match TRBD2. The germline gives CDR1 MDHEN, CDR2 SYDVKM. The CDR3 has 17 residues. Trimming cost V 7 bases and J 3 bases; bases outside gene matches: 13. CDR3 DNA: TGTGCCAGCATCCAGGAAGGACTAGCGCCTTACTACAATGAGCAGTTCTTC. This gives the protein CASIQEGLAPYYNEQFF.

The chain recombines TRBV5-6 with TRBJ1-6, with 7 bases lining up with TRBD1. Trimming at V came to 5 bases and at J to 15 bases, leaving 8 bases not matched to a gene. CDR3 size: 12 residues. Germline CDR1 is SGHDT and CDR2 is YYEEEE. CDR3: CASSLPDRDLHF. Written as DNA, the CDR3 is TGTGCCAGCAGTTTACCCGACAGGGACCTCCACTTT. The entire variable domain, with the rest obtained from reference TRBV5-6 and TRBJ1-6, is as follows: DAGVTQSPTHLIKTRGQQVTLRCSPKSGHDTVSWYQQALGQGPQFIFQYYEEEERQRGNFPDRFSGHQFPNYSSELNVNALLLGDSALYLCASSLPDRDLHFGNGTRLTVT.

This chain joins TRBV5-4 and TRBJ2-5, with D hard to call. The CDR3 loop spans 14 amino acids. With 3 bases removed from V and 2 bases from J, the gap between germline ends came to 11 bases. Germline CDR1 is SGHNT and CDR2 is YYREEE (reference sequence). CDR3 DNA: TGTGCCAGCAGCTCCCGGTCTTGGCAAGAGACCCAGTACTTC. This sequence encodes CASSSRSWQETQYF.

J is TRBJ1-1 and V is TRBV7-2; D gene ambiguous. From germline, CDR1 is SGHTA and CDR2 FQGNSA. V was cut by 2 bases and J by 6 bases, with 4 bases left in between. The CDR3 extends over 11 amino acids. The CDR3 here is CASSLRAEAFF. The CDR3 DNA is TGTGCCAGCAGCTTACGGGCTGAAGCTTTCTTT.

In its sample, this clone was seen once. V and J are TRBV9 and TRBJ1-3, with 7 nucleotides matching TRBD1. The length of the CDR3 is 17 residues. V gave up 4 bases and J gave up 2 bases; unmatched junction bases: 12. The germline V gene has CDR1 SGDLS and CDR2 YYNGEE. CDR3 coding DNA: TGTGCCAGCAGCTCAAAAGACCAGACAGGGACTGGAAACACCATATATTTT. Amino acids: CASSSKDQTGTGNTIYF.

As to this clone: Mismatch with germline at one junction end may stem from a read error. The chain carries TRBV11-2 and TRBJ2-3; 7 nucleotides match TRBD2. The CDR3 runs 18 residues. CDR1 SGHAT and CDR2 FQNNGV come from the germline V gene. The CDR3 loop is CASNLGVGGGTSTDTQYF. CDR3 nucleotides: TGTGCCAGCAACTTAGGAGTGGGGGGGGGAACCAGCACAGATACGCAGTATTTT.

This chain's CDR3 is CASSVRQDNTEAFF. The CDR3 nucleotides are TGTGCCAGCAGCGTGCGACAGGACAACACTGAAGCTTTCTTT. The gene calls are TRBV9 and TRBJ1-1; tentative D call: TRBD1 (6 bases). Germline V gene lookup returns CDR1 SGDLS and CDR2 YYNGEE. V was pared by 2 bases and J by 2 bases, with 10 bases between. This CDR3 has 14 amino acids.

Concerning this clone itself: The sample contains more than one DNA sequence encoding this CDR3. The CDR3 sequence: CASSYSTGSGANVLTF. The DNA for the CDR3 is TGTGCCAGCAGTTATTCGACAGGGTCTGGGGCCAACGTCCTGACTTTC. The chain joins TRBV6-5 to TRBJ2-6; 7 positions match TRBD1. CDR1 is MNHEY, CDR2 SVGAGI, per germline. The V gene end was trimmed by 3 bases and the J gene end by 1 base; junction bases not matched to a gene: 3. This CDR3 comprises 16 residues.

This chain uses TRBV18 with TRBJ1-2, with a possible D match to TRBD1 (6 bases). V was shortened by 6 bases and J by 8 bases, with 16 bases between the two germline ends. This CDR3 is 13 amino acids long. Germline assignment: CDR1 KGHSH and CDR2 LQKENI. The CDR3 here is CASSEAGGDGYTF. As DNA, the CDR3 is TGTGCCAGCTCCGAGGCGGGGGGCGACGGCTACACCTTC. Full variable domain (missing parts from reference TRBV18 and TRBJ1-2): NAGVMQNPRHLVRRRGQEARLRCSPMKGHSHVYWYRQLPEEGLKFMVYLQKENIIDESGMPKERFSAEFPKEGPSILRIQQVVRGDSAAYFCASSEAGGDGYTFGSGTRLTVV.